A selection of T cell receptor beta chains follows, all from one sample in a study of beta chain features in type 1 diabetes. The assay was immunoSEQ multiplex PCR, and TCRdb's table has in-frame clones only and misses some. The top ten hold roughly 0.015% of the sample, which has roughly 340,000 clones, 13% seen once. The sequenced sample consisted of naive CD4+ T cells from blood. All receptors come from a woman between 18 and 30 years old with type 1 diabetes. Both conserved end residues are part of each CDR3. The D gene is left open where the match is weak. The size of a clone is reported for some rows only, either as once, few or many, or as a class for expanded clones.

TRBD1	13	-	TRBV6-6	TRBJ2-7	CASSRDRSYEQYF	TGTGCCAGCAGCCGGGACAGGTCCTACGAGCAGTACTTC
-	13	few	TRBV30	TRBJ2-1	CAWSESGLNEQFF	TGTGCCTGGAGTGAGTCTGGCCTCAATGAGCAGTTCTTC
TRBD1	18	-	TRBV4-3	TRBJ1-2	CASSQGFTGTVSNYGYTF	TGCGCCAGCAGCCAAGGATTTACCGGGACAGTTTCTAACTATGGCTACACCTTC
-	13	few	TRBV29-1	TRBJ1-1	CSVGGRMNTEAFF	TGCAGCGTTGGGGGGCGGATGAACACTGAAGCTTTCTTT
-	13	-	TRBV7-9	TRBJ1-1	CASSSGANTEAFF	TGTGCCAGCAGCTCGGGAGCGAACACTGAAGCTTTCTTT
TRBD2	15	-	TRBV6-5	TRBJ2-3	CASRATTSETDTQYF	TGTGCCAGCAGGGCCACAACTAGCGAGACAGATACGCAGTATTTT
TRBD1	14	-	TRBV7-9	TRBJ1-1	CASSSTGAGTEAFF	TGTGCCAGCAGCTCGACAGGGGCAGGGACTGAAGCTTTCTTT
TRBD2	20	-	TRBV4-3	TRBJ2-3	CASSQEETSGRAASTDTQYF	TGCGCCAGCAGCCAGGAGGAGACTAGCGGGAGGGCCGCTAGCACAGATACGCAGTATTTT
TRBD2	15	-	TRBV7-2	TRBJ2-5	CASSLLRGARETQYF	TGTGCCAGCAGCTTATTGCGGGGGGCGAGAGAGACCCAGTACTTC
TRBD1	15	-	TRBV28	TRBJ2-7	CASSKPPGQGWVQYF	TGTGCCAGCAGTAAACCCCCGGGACAGGGTTGGGTGCAGTACTTC
-	14	few	TRBV29-1	TRBJ2-3	CSVGRGRNTDTQYF	TGCAGCGTTGGTCGAGGTAGGAATACAGATACGCAGTATTTT
TRBD2	17	few	TRBV5-1	TRBJ2-3	CASSLGLAGVVSDTQYF	TGCGCCAGCAGCTTGGGACTAGCGGGAGTTGTCTCAGATACGCAGTATTTT
TRBD2	16	few	TRBV4-3	TRBJ2-1	CASSSRMTSGSNEQFF	TGCGCCAGCAGCTCAAGAATGACTAGCGGGTCCAATGAGCAGTTCTTC
-	15	few	TRBV25-1	TRBJ1-4	CASSVAGGGSEKLFF	TGTGCCAGCAGCGTAGCTGGGGGGGGAAGTGAAAAACTGTTTTTT
TRBD1	15	few	TRBV6-1	TRBJ1-1	CASSELSGQILLIGF	TGTGCCAGCAGTGAGCTATCGGGACAGATTCTCCTGATAGGGTTT
TRBD2	15	few	TRBV7-2	TRBJ2-1	CASSRTSGVYNEQFF	TGTGCCAGCAGCCGGACTAGCGGAGTGTACAATGAGCAGTTCTTC
TRBD1	15	few	TRBV28	TRBJ2-1	CASSLGTAIRNEQFF	TGTGCCAGCAGTTTGGGGACAGCGATTAGGAATGAGCAGTTCTTC
-	15	-	TRBV5-1	TRBJ2-5	CASSSGQPDVETQYF	TGCGCCAGCAGCTCCGGACAGCCTGATGTGGAGACCCAGTACTTC
TRBD1	16	-	TRBV7-6	TRBJ2-5	CASSAGTGNERETQYF	TGTGCCAGCAGCGCCGGGACAGGAAACGAAAGGGAGACCCAGTACTTC
-	12	-	TRBV2	TRBJ2-7	CASSGLIYEQYF	TGTGCCAGCAGCGGACTCATCTACGAGCAGTACTTC
TRBD1	15	-	TRBV10-3	TRBJ2-7	CAIRNAGTGGHEQYF	TGTGCCATCAGAAATGCCGGGACAGGGGGACACGAGCAGTACTTC
TRBD2	16	-	TRBV5-1	TRBJ2-2	CASRGTGLPNTGELFF	TGCGCCAGCAGAGGGACGGGACTACCGAACACCGGGGAGCTGTTTTTT
TRBD2	16	once	TRBV9	TRBJ2-3	CASSVVSGIRTDTQYF	TGTGCCAGCAGCGTAGTTAGCGGGATCCGCACAGATACGCAGTATTTT
TRBD1	13	few	TRBV5-1	TRBJ1-2	CASSLSGGYGYTF	TGCGCCAGCAGCTTGTCAGGGGGCTATGGCTACACCTTC
TRBD1	16	-	TRBV30	TRBJ1-4	CAWSVTGTGIAEKLFF	TGTGCCTGGAGTGTAACCGGGACAGGAATTGCCGAAAAACTGTTTTTT
TRBD2	15	few	TRBV15	TRBJ2-2	CATSRVAGAPGELFF	TGTGCCACCAGCAGAGTAGCGGGAGCCCCCGGGGAGCTGTTTTTT
TRBD2	16	-	TRBV28	TRBJ2-1	CASSRPLATTYNEQFF	TGTGCCAGCAGTCGTCCACTAGCGACCACCTACAATGAGCAGTTCTTC
TRBD1	15	few	TRBV28	TRBJ1-5	CASSTYRGWNQPQHF	TGTGCCAGCAGCACTTACAGGGGTTGGAATCAGCCCCAGCATTTT
-	11	few	TRBV5-4	TRBJ2-3	CASSLRDTQYF	TGTGCCAGCAGCCTGCGTGATACGCAGTATTTT
TRBD1	14	few	TRBV30	TRBJ2-6	CAGQGASGANVLTF	TGTGCGGGACAGGGGGCATCGGGGGCCAACGTCCTGACTTTC
-	15	-	TRBV21-1	TRBJ2-1	CASSSPGTSKNEQFF	TGTGCCAGCAGCTCACCCGGGACTAGCAAAAATGAGCAGTTCTTC
-	13	-	TRBV12-5	TRBJ2-1	CASGLIGTNEQFF	TGTGCTAGTGGTTTGATTGGGACAAATGAGCAGTTCTTC
TRBD1	16	few	TRBV19	TRBJ1-5	CASSPRTGTSNQPQHF	TGTGCCAGTAGTCCCAGGACAGGAACTAGCAATCAGCCCCAGCATTTT
-	12	few	TRBV30	TRBJ2-2	CAWQGMAGELFF	TGTGCCTGGCAGGGAATGGCCGGGGAGCTGTTTTTT
TRBD1	14	-	TRBV5-1	TRBJ1-2	CASSFEGASYGYTF	TGCGCCAGCAGCTTTGAGGGGGCGAGCTATGGCTACACCTTC
-	16	-	TRBV6-5	TRBJ2-2	CASSYSGGAETGELFF	TGTGCCAGCAGTTACTCCGGCGGCGCGGAAACCGGGGAGCTGTTTTTT
TRBD2	18	few	TRBV15	TRBJ2-1	CATSRSYTGTSGNNEQFF	TGTGCCACCAGCAGGTCCTATACCGGGACTAGCGGGAACAATGAGCAGTTCTTC
-	12	-	TRBV29-1	TRBJ1-5	CSVAKTGEPQHF	TGCAGCGTCGCCAAGACGGGGGAGCCCCAGCATTTT
-	13	few	TRBV29-1	TRBJ1-2	CSVAIQGSYGYTF	TGCAGCGTTGCCATACAGGGATCCTATGGCTACACCTTC
TRBD2	16	-	TRBV4-1	TRBJ2-1	CASSQGGLAGNNEQFF	TGCGCCAGCAGCCAAGGGGGACTAGCGGGGAACAATGAGCAGTTCTTC
-	14	-	TRBV25-1	TRBJ2-5	CASRGARYQETQYF	TGTGCCAGCAGGGGCGCCCGCTACCAAGAGACCCAGTACTTC
TRBD2	15	-	TRBV18	TRBJ2-1	CASSTLAGGFNEQFF	TGTGCCAGCTCGACCTTGGCGGGAGGTTTCAATGAGCAGTTCTTC
TRBD2	15	-	TRBV15	TRBJ2-7	CATSLGLAGEYEQYF	TGTGCCACCAGCCTAGGACTAGCGGGAGAGTACGAGCAGTACTTC
TRBD2	11	-	TRBV7-9	TRBJ2-1	CASSGGGEQFF	TGTGCCAGCAGCGGCGGGGGGGAGCAGTTCTTC
TRBD1	16	few	TRBV18	TRBJ1-1	CASSPGQGRENTEAFF	TGTGCCAGCTCACCAGGACAGGGAAGAGAGAACACTGAAGCTTTCTTT
TRBD2	14	few	TRBV5-4	TRBJ2-5	CASSFGGGSETQYF	TGTGCCAGCAGCTTCGGGGGGGGTAGCGAGACCCAGTACTTC
TRBD1	14	-	TRBV19	TRBJ2-3	CASSWDRSTDTQYF	TGTGCCAGTAGTTGGGACAGAAGCACAGATACGCAGTATTTT
-	15	-	TRBV2	TRBJ1-4	CASRGRGATNEKLFF	TGTGCCAGCAGAGGCAGGGGTGCAACTAATGAAAAACTGTTTTTT
-	13	few	TRBV29-1	TRBJ1-1	CSVEDLRRTEAFF	TGCAGCGTTGAAGATCTCCGTCGGACTGAAGCTTTCTTT
-	14	-	TRBV10-1	TRBJ2-1	CASSDRSSYNEQFF	TGCGCCAGCAGTGACAGGTCCTCCTACAATGAGCAGTTCTTC
TRBD1	14	-	TRBV27	TRBJ2-1	CASSLTGVVNEQFF	TGTGCCAGCAGTTTAACAGGGGTCGTTAATGAGCAGTTCTTC
TRBD1	14	-	TRBV30	TRBJ1-2	CAWRGQGLVYGYTF	TGTGCCTGGAGGGGACAGGGGCTGGTGTATGGCTACACCTTC
TRBD1	14	few	TRBV25-1	TRBJ2-5	CASSPGQYQETQYF	TGTGCCAGCAGCCCGGGACAGTACCAAGAGACCCAGTACTTC
-	13	many	TRBV29-1	TRBJ1-5	CSVVMGRNQPQHF	TGCAGCGTGGTTATGGGCCGGAATCAGCCCCAGCATTTT
-	13	few	TRBV9	TRBJ2-7	CASSTQETYEQYF	TGTGCCAGCAGCACCCAAGAGACCTACGAGCAGTACTTC